These 7 T cell receptor beta chains were sequenced from one sample in a study of blood T cell repertoires in COVID-19. Assay used: immunoSEQ multiplex PCR; TCRdb lists only in-frame clones, some missing. The sample consists of about 130,000 clones, about 91% of them appearing once. The specimen was peripheral blood. Source of these receptors: a man aged 50 to 59 with acute or convalescent COVID-19.

The chain couples TRBV10-3 to TRBJ1-6; a weak D match, TRBD1 (6 bases). The CDR3 is made up of 16 amino acids. Trimming shortened V by 8 bases and J by 6 bases, and 20 bases separated the two germline ends. The germline V gene encodes CDR1 ENHRY and CDR2 SYGVKD. CDR3 coding DNA: TGTGCCATCTCCGGCGATTTACAGGGTGTTAATTCACCCCTCCACTTT. It is translated as CAISGDLQGVNSPLHF.

The rearrangement uses TRBV19 and TRBJ2-3; perhaps TRBD1 as D (6 bases). Germline V CDR1 and CDR2: LNHDA, SQIVND (reference sequence). This CDR3 has 13 amino acids. Trimming removed 10 bases from V and 7 bases from J, with 18 bases in between. CDR3 region: CATTTSQGNTQYF. DNA for the CDR3: TGTGCCACCACGACGTCACAGGGAAATACGCAGTATTTT.

The CDR3 loop is CASSPRGEKLFF. CDR3 DNA sequence: TGTGCCAGCAGCCCACGGGGGGAAAAACTGTTTTTT. The chain recombines TRBV28 with TRBJ1-4; tentative D call: TRBD1 (5 bases). CDR1 and CDR2 (germline): MDHEN, SYDVKM. The V and J ends lost 6 bases and 8 bases respectively, with 10 bases between them. This CDR3 has 12 residues. Looking up the rest from reference TRBV28 and TRBJ1-4 gives the full variable domain: DVKVTQSSRYLVKRTGEKVFLECVQDMDHENMFWYRQDPGLGLRLIYFSYDVKMKEKGDIPEGYSVSREKKERFSLILESASTNQTSMYLCASSPRGEKLFFGSGTQLSVL.

This chain uses TRBV7-9 with TRBJ1-4; 7 bases line up with TRBD1. The CDR3 has 14 amino acids. V lost 2 bases, J lost 9 bases, and 6 bases stayed unmatched. Germline values: CDR1 SEHNR, CDR2 FQNEAQ (reference sequence). DNA of the CDR3: TGTGCCAGCAGCTTACTGCAGGGGGTTCAAAAACTGTTTTTT. Residues: CASSLLQGVQKLFF. Complete variable domain (other parts from reference TRBV7-9 and TRBJ1-4): DTGVSQNPRHKITKRGQNVTFRCDPISEHNRLYWYRQTLGQGPEFLTYFQNEAQLEKSRLLSDRFSAERPKGSFSTLEIQRTEQGDSAMYLCASSLLQGVQKLFFGSGTQLSVL.

The chain links TRBV6-1 to TRBJ1-1; D is ambiguous. CDR1 and CDR2 (germline): MNHNS, SASEGT. The CDR3 is 13 residues long. Trimming took 3 bases from V and 7 from J, leaving 12 bases between them. Here the CDR3 reads CASSDGFIVEAFF. Here the CDR3 DNA reads TGTGCCAGCAGTGACGGGTTCATTGTTGAAGCTTTCTTT.

The chain has TRBV18 and TRBJ1-1; possible D gene TRBD1, 5 bases. This CDR3 has 14 residues. Trimming removed 3 bases at V and 4 bases at J, with 12 bases between. The germline V gene has CDR1 KGHSH and CDR2 LQKENI. CDR3: CASSPETGGTEAFF. The DNA for the CDR3 is TGTGCCAGCTCACCTGAGACGGGGGGCACTGAAGCTTTCTTT.

This clone was observed a single time. The chain combines TRBV9 with TRBJ2-3; unclear D gene. V shed 3 bases and J shed 0 bases, with 11 bases lying between them. The CDR3 is 15 amino acids. CDR1 and CDR2 from the germline V gene are SGDLS and YYNGEE. The CDR3 spells CASSARGSSTDTQYF. CDR3 in DNA: TGTGCCAGCAGCGCCCGAGGCTCTAGCACAGATACGCAGTATTTT. Based on the CDR3 plus reference TRBV9 and TRBJ2-3, the full variable domain is DSGVTQTPKHLITATGQRVTLRCSPRSGDLSVYWYQQSLDQGLQFLIQYYNGEERAKGNILERFSAQQFPDLHSELNLSSLELGDSALYFCASSARGSSTDTQYFGPGTRLTVL.